This TCR beta chain was found in a study of cytomegalovirus exposure and HLA in healthy donors. Turning to the study itself: Per a later analysis, the 666 first-cohort and 120 validation repertoires shared one platform. Study-level results: The majority of TCR sequences were rare, yet some public TCRs appeared in many donors. The study labeled fewer than 200 TCR beta chains cytomegalovirus-associated. For cytomegalovirus status, the classifier reportedly gave diagnoses with high specificity and sensitivity.

As to this clone: Its antigen is not known. At one boundary the junction diverges from the germline segment, which might be a read error.

This CDR3 contains 12 residues. The V gene's germline CDR1 is MDHEN and CDR2 SYDVKM. Assay: immunoSEQ multiplex PCR; the TCRdb copy retains only in-frame clones and omits some. The sample has roughly 130,000 clones; 89% are singletons. V is TRBV28 and J is TRBJ2-7; D might be TRBD2 (5 bases). The origin of this receptor is a man aged 25 to 40 in good health and CMV-seronegative. Sequencing was done on a sample of PBMCs. The DNA of the CDR3 is TGTGCCAGCAGTTTCACAATCGGCGGGTTCGACTTC. This sequence encodes CASSFTIGGFDF.